Sequencing of this T cell receptor beta chain was carried out in a study of blood T cell repertoires in COVID-19. Study-level background: Researchers got acute and convalescent COVID-19 samples from the United States, Italy and Spain. The analysed material was cDNA or gDNA that came from T cells, B-cell-depleted T cells, or PBMCs.

In the source study's methods: Amplification with reference gene primers provided the estimates of nucleated cell counts. The method was immunoSEQ multiplex PCR; TCRdb's version includes in-frame clones alone and lacks a portion of them. The DNA was the basis for D and trimming; V, J and clone size are from that table. The data hold about 190,000 clones, with roughly nine tenths observed a single time. On this clone: An end of the junction does not agree with germline; a read error may underlie this.

Germline V gene lookup returns CDR1 SNHLY and CDR2 FYNNEI. The CDR3 is 10 residues long. The V gene is TRBV2, the J gene TRBJ2-1; a weak D match, TRBD1 (5 bases). The clonotype was recovered from a man aged 35-49 years with acute or convalescent COVID-19. The sequencing input was peripheral blood. Here the CDR3 DNA reads TGTGCCAGCAGCGGTATGCGACAGATCTTC. Its protein is CASSGMRQIF.